Included here is one T cell receptor beta chain sequence, with context. Losses at the gene ends were 3 bases for V and 1 base for J; bases not matched to a gene: 9. CDR3 size: 17 residues. Germline V gene sequence: CDR1 SGHVS, CDR2 FNYEAQ. The sample comes from a study of T cell responses to AZD1222 COVID-19 vaccine. Profiled with immunoSEQ multiplex PCR; TCRdb holds only in-frame clones, not every one. The table records about 79,000 clones, under 95% of them present only once. The sample in question was peripheral blood, obtained on day 0 of MenACWY control vaccination. The TCR originated in an adult in good health. The rearrangement uses TRBV7-6 and TRBJ2-5; 9 bases map to TRBD1. This CDR3 reads CASSLLTGTGTQETQYF. For the CDR3, the DNA is TGTGCCAGCAGCTTGTTAACCGGGACAGGGACCCAAGAGACCCAGTACTTC. Together with reference TRBV7-6 and TRBJ2-5, the CDR3 gives the full variable domain: GAGVSQSPRYKVTKRGQDVALRCDPISGHVSLYWYRQALGQGPEFLTYFNYEAQQDKSGLPNDRFSAERPEGSISTLTIQRTEQRDSAMYRCASSLLTGTGTQETQYFGPGTRLLVL.